This record covers a single TCR beta chain. The clone's antigen remains unknown. Base qualities were left out, and no much larger clone turns up one base away. This specimen belongs to a study of T cell responses to AZD1222 COVID-19 vaccine (dated by TCRdb to about 2021). Broadly, across the study: A total of over 230 trial participants underwent TCR sequencing, of whom 207 received two doses of AZD1222 and about 25 received two doses of the MenACWY control vaccine. Trial participants were enrolled by age into subgroups of 18-55, 56-69 and 70-plus years, and roughly 150, 30 and 60 TCR-sequenced participants, respectively, were included in these subgroups. Broader findings and caveats from the paper: Participants were mostly white British and included more females than males, and it was suggested by the authors that clonal diversity may have been underestimated. Because no day 14 peak-response samples were available, repertoires were characterized only after the peak T cell response. CD4 TCRs associated with the vaccine covered the entire spike protein, and the dominant responses were in regions 160-218 and 743-854. After two AZD1222 doses, spike-specific TCR breadth and depth were significantly higher than at day 0 and than in MenACWY recipients. In the small 56-69-year group, the increase in depth fell short of significance, most likely because of low power. Reportedly, close to half of the unique spike-specific TCRs recognized epitopes lying outside the regions that are mutated in the B.1.351 and B.1.1.7 variants. Conclusions about previously exposed vaccinees were limited because only six AZD1222 recipients were SARS-CoV-2 seropositive at baseline.

Including cysteine and phenylalanine, the CDR3 has 13 amino acids. The entry retains the CDR3 DNA only, 39 bases that are in frame from base 1. CDR1 and CDR2 were assigned from the germline V gene as SGDLS and YYNGEE. V and J are truncated by 7 bases and 6 bases respectively, leaving an intervening sequence of 15 bases. The time point label, read with the paper, signifies: about 28 days (+/-7) after the second vaccine dose. AZD1222 recipients with second doses at about 4 weeks or about 12 weeks were pooled, because spike-specific TCR depth and breadth did not differ between schedules. Vaccinee samples were obtained from the UK trials COV001 and COV002, which included a single-blind randomized controlled phase 2/3 trial of AZD1222 (ChAdOx1 nCoV-19) in healthy adults. Trial participant PBMC samples were collected at day 0 and day 28 after the second dose for TCRbeta chain sequencing. The CDR3 regions of human TCRbeta chains were analyzed by immunosequencing. In the authors' own workflow: TCRs in the repertoires were matched against a reference library of SARS-CoV-2-specific TCRs that had been generated with the MIRA antigen-specificity platform. Breadth was defined as the fraction of unique TCRs that were SARS-CoV-2-associated, and depth was defined as the fraction of total T cells that were SARS-CoV-2-associated. Each spike-specific TCR was assigned to its reactive spike region and to a CD4 or CD8 class using the MIRA data. Log10-transformed breadth and depth values were compared by one-way ANOVA with Sidak's multiple comparisons tests. TCRdb carries this immuneACCESS record with in-frame sequences only. Its versions omit some clonotypes, under half of them owing to an unresolved V gene in the studies checked, with the rest unexplained. The DNA gave D and trimming, while V, J and clone size come from that table. The table for this sample lists 200,000 or so clones; approximately 95% of them were counted only once. The ten biggest clones cover roughly 1% of the sample.

The sequenced sample was peripheral blood, obtained 28 days after the second AZD1222 dose. The V and J segments used are TRBV9 and TRBJ2-3; a confident D gene designation cannot be given. This receptor was obtained from an adult who received the AZD1222 COVID-19 vaccine. The sequenced DNA is TGTGCCAGCCTCGGCACAGCATCGGATACGCAGTATTTT. It codes for CASLGTASDTQYF.